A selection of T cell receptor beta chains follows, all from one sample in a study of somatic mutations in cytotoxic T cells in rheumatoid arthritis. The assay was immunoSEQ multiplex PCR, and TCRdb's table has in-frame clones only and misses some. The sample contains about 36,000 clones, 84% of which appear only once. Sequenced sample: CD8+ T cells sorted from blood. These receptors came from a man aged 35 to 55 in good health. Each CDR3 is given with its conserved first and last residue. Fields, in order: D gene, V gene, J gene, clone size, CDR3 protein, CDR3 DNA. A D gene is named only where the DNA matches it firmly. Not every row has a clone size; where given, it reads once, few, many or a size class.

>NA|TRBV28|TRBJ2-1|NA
CASSQSGGPGNEQFF
TGTGCCAGCAGCCAGTCGGGCGGCCCGGGCAATGAGCAGTTCTTC
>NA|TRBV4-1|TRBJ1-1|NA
CASSPQPGLLDTEAFF
TGCGCCAGCAGCCCTCAACCGGGACTCCTGGACACTGAAGCTTTCTTT
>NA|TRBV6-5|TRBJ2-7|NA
CASSYSDGYYEQYF
TGTGCCAGCAGTTACTCCGACGGATACTACGAGCAGTACTTC
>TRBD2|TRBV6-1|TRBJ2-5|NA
CASSELAGGQETQYF
TGTGCCAGCAGTGAATTAGCGGGAGGGCAAGAGACCCAGTACTTC
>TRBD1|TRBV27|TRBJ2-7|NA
CATSFVGTGQYEQYF
TGTGCCACCTCTTTCGTCGGGACAGGCCAATACGAGCAGTACTTC
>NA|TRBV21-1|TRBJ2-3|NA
CANGLTDTQYF
TGTGCCAACGGACTGACAGATACGCAGTATTTT
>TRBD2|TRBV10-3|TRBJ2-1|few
CAISASGSGHNEQFF
TGTGCCATCAGTGCCAGCGGGAGTGGCCACAATGAGCAGTTCTTC
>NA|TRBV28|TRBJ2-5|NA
CASSRTGAQYF
TGTGCCAGCAGTCGCACGGGGGCCCAGTACTTC
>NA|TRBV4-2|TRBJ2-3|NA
CASSQTDSTDTQYF
TGTGCCAGCAGCCAAACAGACTCCACAGATACGCAGTATTTT
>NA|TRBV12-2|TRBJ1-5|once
CVLGQPQHF
TGTGTACTCGGCCAGCCCCAGCATTTT
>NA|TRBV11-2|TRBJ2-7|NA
CASSPRAIPDLEYF
TGTGCCAGCAGCCCAAGAGCAATCCCGGATCTGGAGTACTTC
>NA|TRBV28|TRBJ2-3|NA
CASSLGREADTQYF
TGTGCCAGCAGTTTAGGCAGGGAGGCAGATACGCAGTATTTT
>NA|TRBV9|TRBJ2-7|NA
CASSSRDGGTYEQYF
TGTGCCAGCAGCTCACGGGACGGCGGCACCTACGAGCAGTACTTC
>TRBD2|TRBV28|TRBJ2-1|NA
CASSPDPGGPYNEQFF
TGTGCCAGCAGCCCCGACCCGGGAGGCCCCTACAATGAGCAGTTCTTC
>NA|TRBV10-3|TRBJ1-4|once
CAISEGQSSTNEKLFF
TGTGCCATCAGTGAAGGACAGTCTTCGACTAATGAAAAACTGTTTTTT
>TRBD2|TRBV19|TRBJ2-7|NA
CASMGTSDYEQYF
TGTGCCAGTATGGGGACTAGCGACTACGAGCAGTACTTC
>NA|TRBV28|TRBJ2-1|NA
CASRTSSYNEQFF
TGTGCCAGTAGGACTTCCTCCTACAATGAGCAGTTCTTC
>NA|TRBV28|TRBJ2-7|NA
CASTPTLSGTYEQYF
TGTGCCAGCACCCCGACACTATCTGGGACCTACGAGCAGTACTTC
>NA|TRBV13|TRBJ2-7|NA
CASSLDQIRGEQYF
TGTGCCAGCAGCTTAGACCAAATAAGAGGCGAGCAGTACTTC
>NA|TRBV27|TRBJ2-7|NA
CASTRSGSYEQYF
TGTGCCAGCACTAGAAGTGGTTCCTACGAGCAGTACTTC
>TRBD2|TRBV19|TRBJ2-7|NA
CASSGLVKSYEQYF
TGTGCCAGTAGCGGACTAGTGAAGTCCTACGAGCAGTACTTC
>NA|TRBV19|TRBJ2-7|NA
CASSMSVLLYEQYF
TGTGCCAGTAGTATGTCGGTTCTTCTCTACGAGCAGTACTTC
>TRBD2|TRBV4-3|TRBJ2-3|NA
CASSQGRASGTRADTQYF
TGCGCCAGCAGCCAAGGGAGAGCTAGCGGGACCAGGGCAGATACGCAGTATTTT